This TCR beta chain emerged from a study of blood T cell repertoires in COVID-19. Study-level background: Acute and convalescent COVID-19 samples came from the United States, Italy and Spain. T cells, B-cell-depleted T cells, or PBMCs supplied cDNA or gDNA.

Methods used by the authors: It was from reference gene primer amplification that nucleated cell counts were estimated. Here immunoSEQ multiplex PCR was the method, and the copy in TCRdb shows in-frame clones only, minus some. V and J calls and clone size are those listed in that table; D and trimming were worked out from the DNA. Altogether 150,000 to 200,000 clones are present, more than 90% being singletons, with the ten largest covering roughly 19%. V lost 7 bases and J 5 bases, leaving 19 bases between the germline ends. Germline CDR1 reads MNHEY; CDR2 reads SVGAGI. This CDR3 is 15 amino acids long.

Specimen: peripheral blood. The clonotype comes from a man in his sixties with active or convalescent COVID-19. This chain joins TRBV6-5 and TRBJ2-3; a weak D match, TRBD2 (7 bases). CDR3 bases: TGTGCCAGCACCCTCCAGAGGGGGGGCCGAGATACGCAGTATTTT. It translates to CASTLQRGGRDTQYF.